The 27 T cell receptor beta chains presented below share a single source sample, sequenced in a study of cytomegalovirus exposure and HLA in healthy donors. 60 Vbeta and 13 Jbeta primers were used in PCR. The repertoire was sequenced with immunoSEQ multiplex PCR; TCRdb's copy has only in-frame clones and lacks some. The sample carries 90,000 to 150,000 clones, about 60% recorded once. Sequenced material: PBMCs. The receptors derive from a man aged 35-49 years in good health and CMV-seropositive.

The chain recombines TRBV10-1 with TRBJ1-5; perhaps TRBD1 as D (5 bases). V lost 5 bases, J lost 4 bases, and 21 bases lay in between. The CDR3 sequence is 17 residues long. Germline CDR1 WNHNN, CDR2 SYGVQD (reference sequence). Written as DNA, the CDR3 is TGCGCCAGCAGTCATCCTCGGGGGACCCCGGTGAATCAGCCCCAGCATTTT. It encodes CASSHPRGTPVNQPQHF.

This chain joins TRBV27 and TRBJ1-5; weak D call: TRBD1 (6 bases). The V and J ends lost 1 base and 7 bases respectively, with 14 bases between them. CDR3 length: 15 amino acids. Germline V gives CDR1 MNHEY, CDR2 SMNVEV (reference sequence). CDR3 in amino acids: CASSLYGGASQPQHF. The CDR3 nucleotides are TGTGCCAGCAGTTTATATGGGGGCGCGAGCCAGCCCCAGCATTTT.

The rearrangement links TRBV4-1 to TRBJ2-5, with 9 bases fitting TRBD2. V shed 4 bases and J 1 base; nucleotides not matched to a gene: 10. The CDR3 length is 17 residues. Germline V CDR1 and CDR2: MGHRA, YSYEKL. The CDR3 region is CASSPSSLAGPQETQYF. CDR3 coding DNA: TGCGCCAGCAGCCCCAGTTCCCTAGCGGGGCCCCAAGAGACCCAGTACTTC.

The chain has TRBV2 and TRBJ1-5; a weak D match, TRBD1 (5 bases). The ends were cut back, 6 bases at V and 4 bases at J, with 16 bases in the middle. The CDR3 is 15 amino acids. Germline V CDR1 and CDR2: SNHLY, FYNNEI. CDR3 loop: CASSRDGRGNQPQHF. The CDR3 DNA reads TGTGCCAGCAGCCGGGACGGGCGGGGGAATCAGCCCCAGCATTTT.

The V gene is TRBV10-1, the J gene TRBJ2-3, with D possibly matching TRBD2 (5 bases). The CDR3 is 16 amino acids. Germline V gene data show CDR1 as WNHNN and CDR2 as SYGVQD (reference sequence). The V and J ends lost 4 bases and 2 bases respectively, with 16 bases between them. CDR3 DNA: TGCGCCAGCAGTGGCGGGCGAGAGGGAATCACAGATACGCAGTATTTT. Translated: CASSGGREGITDTQYF.

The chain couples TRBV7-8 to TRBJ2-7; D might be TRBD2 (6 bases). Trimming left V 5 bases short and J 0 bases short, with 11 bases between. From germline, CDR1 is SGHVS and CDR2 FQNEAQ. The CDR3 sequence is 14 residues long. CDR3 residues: CASSLEDYSYEQYF. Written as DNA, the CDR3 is TGTGCCAGCAGCCTCGAGGACTACTCCTACGAGCAGTACTTC.

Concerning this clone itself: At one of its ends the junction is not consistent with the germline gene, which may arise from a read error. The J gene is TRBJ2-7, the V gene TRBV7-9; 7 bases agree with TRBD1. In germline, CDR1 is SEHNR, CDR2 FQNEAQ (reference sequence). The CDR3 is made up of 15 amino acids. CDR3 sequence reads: CSSSSVRDSSYEQYF. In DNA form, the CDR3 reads TGTTCCAGCAGTTCGGTTCGGGACAGCAGCTACGAGCAGTACTTC.

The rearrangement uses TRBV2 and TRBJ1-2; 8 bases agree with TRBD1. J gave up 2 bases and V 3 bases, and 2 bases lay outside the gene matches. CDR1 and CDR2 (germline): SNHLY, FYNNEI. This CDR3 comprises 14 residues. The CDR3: CASSDSGGNYGYTF. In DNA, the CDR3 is TGTGCCAGCAGTGATTCAGGGGGCAACTATGGCTACACCTTC.

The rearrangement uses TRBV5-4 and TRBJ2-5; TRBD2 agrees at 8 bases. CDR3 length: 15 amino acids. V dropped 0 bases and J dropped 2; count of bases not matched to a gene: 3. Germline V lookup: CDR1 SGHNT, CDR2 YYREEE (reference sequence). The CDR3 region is CASSLAGGRQETQYF. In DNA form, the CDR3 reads TGTGCCAGCAGCTTGGCCGGCGGGAGGCAAGAGACCCAGTACTTC.

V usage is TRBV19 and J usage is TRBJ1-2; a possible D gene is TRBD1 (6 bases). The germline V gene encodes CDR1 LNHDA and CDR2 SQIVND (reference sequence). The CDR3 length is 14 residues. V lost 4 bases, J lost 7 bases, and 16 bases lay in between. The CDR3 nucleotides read TGTGCCAGTAGTACCGAGCTCCAGGGGACTGGCTACACCTTC. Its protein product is CASSTELQGTGYTF.

The CDR3 sequence: CSGGGGGYEQYF. The CDR3 DNA follows: TGCAGCGGGGGGGGAGGGGGCTACGAGCAGTACTTC. This chain joins TRBV29-1 and TRBJ2-7; D perhaps matches TRBD2 (7 bases). This CDR3 spans 12 amino acids. Germline V gene data show CDR1 as SQVTM and CDR2 as ANQGSEA. Trimming left V 7 bases short and J 3 bases short, with 13 bases between.

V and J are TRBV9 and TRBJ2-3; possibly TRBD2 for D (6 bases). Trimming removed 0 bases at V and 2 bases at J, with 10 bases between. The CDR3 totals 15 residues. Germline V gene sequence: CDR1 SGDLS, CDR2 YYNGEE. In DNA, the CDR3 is TGTGCCAGCAGCGTAGAGTTAGCGGCCACAGATACGCAGTATTTT. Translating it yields CASSVELAATDTQYF. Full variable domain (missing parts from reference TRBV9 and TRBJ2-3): DSGVTQTPKHLITATGQRVTLRCSPRSGDLSVYWYQQSLDQGLQFLIQYYNGEERAKGNILERFSAQQFPDLHSELNLSSLELGDSALYFCASSVELAATDTQYFGPGTRLTVL.

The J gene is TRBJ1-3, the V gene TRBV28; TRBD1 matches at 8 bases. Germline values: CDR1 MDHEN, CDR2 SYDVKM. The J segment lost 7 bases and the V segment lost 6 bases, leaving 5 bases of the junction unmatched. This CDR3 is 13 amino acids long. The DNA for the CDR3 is TGTGCCAGCAGGCAAAGACAGGGGAACACCATATATTTT. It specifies CASRQRQGNTIYF.

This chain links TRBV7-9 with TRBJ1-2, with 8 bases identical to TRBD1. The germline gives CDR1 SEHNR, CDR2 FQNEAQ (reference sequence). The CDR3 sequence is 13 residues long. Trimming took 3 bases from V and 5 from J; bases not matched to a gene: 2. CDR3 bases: TGTGCCAGCAGCTTTGGACAGGGTTATGGCTACACCTTC. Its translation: CASSFGQGYGYTF.

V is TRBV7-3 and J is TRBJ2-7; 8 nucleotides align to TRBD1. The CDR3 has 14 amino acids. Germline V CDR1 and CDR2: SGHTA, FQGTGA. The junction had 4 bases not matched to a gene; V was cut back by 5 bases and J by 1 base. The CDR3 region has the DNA TGTGCCAGCAGCCCAGGGACAGGATCCTACGAGCAGTACTTC. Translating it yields CASSPGTGSYEQYF.

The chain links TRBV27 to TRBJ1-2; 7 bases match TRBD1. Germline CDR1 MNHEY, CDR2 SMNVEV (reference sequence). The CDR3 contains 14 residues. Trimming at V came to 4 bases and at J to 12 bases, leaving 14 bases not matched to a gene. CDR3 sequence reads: CASSSSRQGFQHTF. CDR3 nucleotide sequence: TGTGCCAGCAGTTCTAGTCGACAGGGTTTTCAACACACCTTC.

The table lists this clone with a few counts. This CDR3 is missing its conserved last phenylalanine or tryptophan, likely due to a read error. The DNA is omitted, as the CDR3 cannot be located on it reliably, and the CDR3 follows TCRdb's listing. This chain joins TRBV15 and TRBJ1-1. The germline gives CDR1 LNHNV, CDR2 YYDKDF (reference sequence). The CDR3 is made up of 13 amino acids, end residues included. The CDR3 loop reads CATSRDRAEKTLV.

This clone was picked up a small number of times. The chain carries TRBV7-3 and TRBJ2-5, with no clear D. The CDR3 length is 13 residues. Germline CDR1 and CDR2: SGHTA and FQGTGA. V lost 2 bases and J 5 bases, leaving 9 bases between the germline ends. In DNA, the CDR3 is TGTGCCAGCAGCTTATTTTTTCGGGAGACCCAGTACTTC. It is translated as CASSLFFRETQYF.

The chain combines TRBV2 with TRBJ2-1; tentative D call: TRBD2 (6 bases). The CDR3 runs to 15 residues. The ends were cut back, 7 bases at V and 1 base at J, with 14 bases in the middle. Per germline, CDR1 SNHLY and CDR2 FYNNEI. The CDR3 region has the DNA TGTGCCAGCACCCCTGGCGGACTATCCTACAATGAGCAGTTCTTC. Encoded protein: CASTPGGLSYNEQFF.

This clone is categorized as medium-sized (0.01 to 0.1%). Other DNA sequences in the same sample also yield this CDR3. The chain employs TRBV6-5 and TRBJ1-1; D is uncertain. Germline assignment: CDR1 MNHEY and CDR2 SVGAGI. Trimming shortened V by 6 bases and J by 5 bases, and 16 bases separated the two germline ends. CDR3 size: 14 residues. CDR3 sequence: CASRPLPTLTEAFF. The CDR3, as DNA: TGTGCCAGCAGGCCTCTCCCGACACTTACTGAAGCTTTCTTT.

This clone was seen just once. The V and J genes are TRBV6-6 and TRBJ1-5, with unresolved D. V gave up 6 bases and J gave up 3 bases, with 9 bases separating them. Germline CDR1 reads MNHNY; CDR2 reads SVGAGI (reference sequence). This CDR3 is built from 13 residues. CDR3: CASSESYNQPQHF. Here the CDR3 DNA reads TGTGCCAGCAGCGAGAGTTACAATCAGCCCCAGCATTTT.

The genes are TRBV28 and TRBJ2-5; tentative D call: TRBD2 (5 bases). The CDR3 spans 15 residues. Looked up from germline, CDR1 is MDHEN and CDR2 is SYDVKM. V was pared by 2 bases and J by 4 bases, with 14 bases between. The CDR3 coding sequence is TGTGCCAGCAGTTTAAGGAACGTTGGGAGAGAGACCCAGTACTTC. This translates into CASSLRNVGRETQYF.

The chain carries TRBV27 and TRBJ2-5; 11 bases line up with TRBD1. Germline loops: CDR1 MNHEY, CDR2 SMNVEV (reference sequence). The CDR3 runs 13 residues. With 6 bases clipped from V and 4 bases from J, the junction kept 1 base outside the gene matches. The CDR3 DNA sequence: TGTGCCAGCAGGGGGACAGGGGGAGAGACCCAGTACTTC. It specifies CASRGTGGETQYF.

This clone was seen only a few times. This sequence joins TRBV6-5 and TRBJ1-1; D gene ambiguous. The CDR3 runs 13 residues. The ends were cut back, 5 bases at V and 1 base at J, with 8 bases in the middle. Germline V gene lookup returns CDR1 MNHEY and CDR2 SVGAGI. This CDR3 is CASSKPQNTEAFF. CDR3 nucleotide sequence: TGTGCCAGCAGTAAGCCCCAGAACACTGAAGCTTTCTTT.

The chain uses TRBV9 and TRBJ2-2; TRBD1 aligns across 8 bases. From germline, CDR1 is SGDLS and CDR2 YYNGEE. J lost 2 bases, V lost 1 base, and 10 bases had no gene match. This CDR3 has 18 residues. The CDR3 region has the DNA TGTGCCAGCAGCGTAATCCCCTGGGACAGGAAAAACACCGGGGAGCTGTTTTTT. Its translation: CASSVIPWDRKNTGELFF.

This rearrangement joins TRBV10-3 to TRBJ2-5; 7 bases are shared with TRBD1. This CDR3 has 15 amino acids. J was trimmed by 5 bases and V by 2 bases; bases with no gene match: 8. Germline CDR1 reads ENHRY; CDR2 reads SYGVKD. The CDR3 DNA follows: TGTGCCATCAGTGAGCCCAACAGGGGTTGGGAGACCCAGTACTTC. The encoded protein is CAISEPNRGWETQYF.

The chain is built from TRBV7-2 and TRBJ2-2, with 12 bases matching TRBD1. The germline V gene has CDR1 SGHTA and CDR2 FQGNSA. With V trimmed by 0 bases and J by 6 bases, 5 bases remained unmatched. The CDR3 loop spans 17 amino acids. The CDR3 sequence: CASSLAPGTGGSGELFF. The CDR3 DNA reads TGTGCCAGCAGCTTAGCTCCCGGGACAGGGGGCTCCGGGGAGCTGTTTTTT. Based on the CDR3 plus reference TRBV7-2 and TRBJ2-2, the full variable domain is GAGVSQSPSNKVTEKGKDVELRCDPISGHTALYWYRQSLGQGLEFLIYFQGNSAPDKSGLPSDRFSAERTGGSVSTLTIQRTQQEDSAVYLCASSLAPGTGGSGELFFGEGSRLTVL.